The subject of this entry is one TCR beta chain. Its cognate antigen is unknown. The sample originates from a study of graft-versus-host responses after intestinal transplantation. Study-level background: Transplant types were multivisceral, liver-intestinal, or isolated intestinal. All recipients were given anti-thymocyte globulin induction, and tacrolimus and steroids were then administered for around three years. Whole-study results and caveats: Within allografts, high graft-versus-host to host-versus-graft clonal ratios were seen among patients with graft-donor T cell macrochimerism. Researchers found peak circulating GvH clone levels linked to early post-transplant HvG declines.

Measured with immunoSEQ multiplex PCR; TCRdb has only the in-frame clones, and not every one. Counted here are roughly 120,000 clones, around 93% occurring once; the ten biggest clones make up 0.095% to 0.15%. Trimming took off 4 bases at V and 2 bases at J, with 15 bases between the two ends. The CDR3 is 15 amino acids. Germline-derived CDR1 and CDR2 are SGHRS and YFSETQ. This chain connects TRBV5-1 to TRBJ1-1, with D perhaps TRBD1 (6 bases). The receptor was derived from a human donor who received an intestinal transplant. Sequencing used unstimulated CD4+ T cells sorted from spleen or lymph node cells, obtained before intestinal transplant. The CDR3 here is CASSPPQGRNTEAFF. The CDR3 region has the DNA TGCGCCAGCAGCCCACCACAGGGTCGTAACACTGAAGCTTTCTTT.